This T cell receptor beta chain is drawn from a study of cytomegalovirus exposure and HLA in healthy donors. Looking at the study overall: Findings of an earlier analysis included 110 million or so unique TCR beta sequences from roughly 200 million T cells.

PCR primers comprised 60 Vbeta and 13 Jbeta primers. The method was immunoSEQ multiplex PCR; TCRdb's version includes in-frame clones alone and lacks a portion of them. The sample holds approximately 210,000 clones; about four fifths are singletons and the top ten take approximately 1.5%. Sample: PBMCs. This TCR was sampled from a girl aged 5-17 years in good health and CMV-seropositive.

The CDR3 nucleotides are TGCGCCAGCAGCCTGGGGGCGGGGCGCGGCTATCTAGAGACCCAGTACTTC. Amino acid sequence: CASSLGAGRGYLETQYF. The J gene is TRBJ2-5, the V gene TRBV5-1; possibly TRBD1 or TRBD2 for D (6 bases each). V lost 4 bases to trimming and J lost 4 bases, with 23 bases between them. Germline assignment: CDR1 SGHRS and CDR2 YFSETQ. This CDR3 contains 17 residues.